The T cell receptor beta chain described here comes from a study of PD-L1 blockade in urothelial cancer. Study in general: Earlier, patients had received 0 to 3 chemotherapy regimens. The analyses of blood took place 3 weeks (second dose) and 6 weeks after treatment start. The study's findings and limits: Sub-median blood TCR clonality before treatment predicted longer survival.

Time point here: pretreatment peripheral blood. In regard to this clone: Its matching antigen is unknown.

Here immunoSEQ multiplex PCR was the method, and the copy in TCRdb shows in-frame clones only, minus some. This table holds about 63,000 clones, 65% to 90% found once. The clonotype comes from an older man with urothelial cancer. This specimen was PBMCs, taken around atezolizumab (anti-PD-L1) treatment.

CDR3 nucleotides: TGTGCCAGCAGCCCCCCCGGGAGCGGGAGATTGACAGATACGCAGTATTTT. Amino acid sequence: CASSPPGSGRLTDTQYF. V gene TRBV5-6 combines with J gene TRBJ2-3; 8 nucleotides line up with TRBD2. From germline, CDR1 is SGHDT and CDR2 YYEEEE. With V trimmed by 4 bases and J by 3 bases, 13 bases remained unmatched. The CDR3 is 17 amino acids. The whole variable domain, filled in from reference TRBV5-6 and TRBJ2-3, reads DAGVTQSPTHLIKTRGQQVTLRCSPKSGHDTVSWYQQALGQGPQFIFQYYEEEERQRGNFPDRFSGHQFPNYSSELNVNALLLGDSALYLCASSPPGSGRLTDTQYFGPGTRLTVL.